This T cell receptor beta chain was captured by sequencing in a study of T cell responses to AZD1222 COVID-19 vaccine. Trimming took 4 bases from V and 2 from J, leaving 5 bases between them. In germline, CDR1 is LGHDT, CDR2 YNNKEL (reference sequence). The CDR3 is 13 amino acids. Data came from immunoSEQ multiplex PCR; TCRdb stores just in-frame clones and leaves some out. Seen here are over 150,000 clones, approximately 90% observed once, and the top ten hold approximately 3%. Sample: peripheral blood, taken on day 0 of AZD1222 vaccination. The J gene is TRBJ2-2, the V gene TRBV3-1 (or the pseudogene TRBV3-2); D uncertain. This TCR derives from an adult in good health. This chain's CDR3 is CASSRLNTGELFF. The CDR3 DNA reads TGTGCCAGCAGCCGTCTTAACACCGGGGAGCTGTTTTTT.